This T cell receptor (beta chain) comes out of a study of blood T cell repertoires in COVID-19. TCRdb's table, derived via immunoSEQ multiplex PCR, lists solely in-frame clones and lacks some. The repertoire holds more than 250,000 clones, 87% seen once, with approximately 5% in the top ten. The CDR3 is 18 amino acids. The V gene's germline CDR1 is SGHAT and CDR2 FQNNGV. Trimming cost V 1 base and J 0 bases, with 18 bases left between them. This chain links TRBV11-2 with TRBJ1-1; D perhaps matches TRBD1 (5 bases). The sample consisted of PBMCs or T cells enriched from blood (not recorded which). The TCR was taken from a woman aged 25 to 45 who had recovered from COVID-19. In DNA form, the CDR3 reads TGTGCCAGCAGCTTAGCGTTAGGGGAAGCTTTTGTGAACACTGAAGCTTTCTTT. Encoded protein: CASSLALGEAFVNTEAFF.